This record covers a single T cell receptor beta chain. Its specific antigen is unknown. Base qualities were left out, and no much larger clone turns up one base away. This sample is drawn from a study of T cell responses to AZD1222 COVID-19 vaccine (dated by TCRdb to about 2021). Study-wide context: AZD1222 recipients given second doses at about 4 weeks or at about 12 weeks were pooled, since spike-specific TCR depth and breadth were not found to differ between the two schedules. TCR sequencing covered more than 230 trial participants: 200 to 220 given two doses of AZD1222 and about 26 given two doses of MenACWY control vaccine. Trial participants were enrolled into age subgroups of 18-55, 56-69 and 70-plus years, which contained about 150, 28 and 57 TCR-sequenced participants, respectively.

The CDR3 regions of human TCRbeta chains were analyzed by immunosequencing. The paper's processing steps were these. Repertoire TCRs were checked for matches against a reference library of SARS-CoV-2-specific TCRs that had been generated using the MIRA antigen-specificity platform. Breadth was defined as the fraction of unique TCRs that were SARS-CoV-2-associated, and depth was defined as the fraction of total T cells that were SARS-CoV-2-associated. Each spike-specific TCR was assigned to its reactive spike region and to a CD4 or CD8 class using the MIRA data. Log10-transformed breadth and depth values were compared by one-way ANOVA with Sidak's multiple comparisons tests. TCRdb provides this immuneACCESS table in a form limited to in-frame rearrangements. Some clones are lacking; in checked studies, under half of them reflect an unresolved V gene, and why the rest are absent is not known. V, J and clone size reflect that table, while D and trimming were determined from the DNA. This sample comprises 120,000 or so clones, about nine tenths of them detected only once. The ten most abundant clones make up 6.5% to 9.5% of the sample.

The sample's time point label is to be understood as: baseline before first vaccination. Vaccinee samples came from UK trials COV001 and COV002, including a single-blind randomized controlled phase 2/3 trial of AZD1222 (ChAdOx1 nCoV-19) in healthy adults. For TCRbeta chain sequencing, PBMC samples from trial participants were taken at day 0 and at day 28 after the second dose. Here is what the overall study found, with its caveats: Only 5 to 7 AZD1222 recipients were SARS-CoV-2 seropositive at baseline, limiting conclusions about previously exposed vaccinees. Vaccine-associated CD4 TCRs spanned the whole spike protein, with dominant responses in regions 160-218 and 743-854. Because no samples from the day 14 peak response were available, repertoires could be characterized only after the peak T cell response. Participants were mostly white British, with more females than males. The authors suggested clonal diversity may have been underestimated. In the small 56-69-year group, the increase in depth fell short of significance, most likely because of low power. Reportedly, almost half of the unique spike-specific TCRs recognized epitopes lying outside the regions that are mutated in the B.1.351 and B.1.1.7 variants. Spike-specific TCR breadth and depth rose significantly after two AZD1222 doses compared with day 0 and with MenACWY recipients.

This receptor was taken from an adult in good health. The input for sequencing was peripheral blood, taken on day 0 of AZD1222 vaccination.

The nucleotide sequence reads as follows: TGCAGCGCCGGGGAGGACAGGATTTATGGCTACACCTTC. Translated, it reads CSAGEDRIYGYTF. The rearrangement joined TRBV29-1 to TRBJ1-2, and TRBD1 aligns with 7 junction nucleotides. V trim: 7 bases; J trim: 5 bases; unmatched bases: 10. The CDR3, cysteine through phenylalanine, is 13 amino acids long. Only CDR3 DNA remains: 39 bases, in frame from the first base. The germline V gene gives CDR1 as SQVTM and CDR2 as ANQGSEA. With the rest looked up from the reference TRBV29-1 and TRBJ1-2 genes rather than sequenced, the full variable domain is SAVISQKPSRDICQRGTSLTIQCQVDSQVTMMFWYRQQPGQSLTLIATANQGSEATYESGFVIDKFPISRPNLTFSTLTVSNMSPEDSSIYLCSAGEDRIYGYTFGSGTRLTVV.